Each of the 27 T cell receptor beta chains below was sequenced from the same sample in a study of blood T cell repertoires in COVID-19. Data came from immunoSEQ multiplex PCR; TCRdb stores just in-frame clones and leaves some out. The sample contains more than 95,000 clones, around 87% of which appear only once. The sample comprised peripheral blood. The source of these receptors is a man aged 50-60 years with acute or convalescent COVID-19.

V and J are TRBV2 and TRBJ2-3; D remains ambiguous. The ends were cut back, 5 bases at V and 5 bases at J, with 8 bases in the middle. The CDR3 sequence is 12 residues long. The germline CDR1 and CDR2 sequences are SNHLY and FYNNEI. CDR3 coding DNA: TGTGCCAGCAGTCGACTCGAAGATACGCAGTATTTT. This translates into CASSRLEDTQYF.

V and J are TRBV5-5 and TRBJ2-1; TRBD2 might be the D (6 bases). V lost 2 bases and J 10 bases, leaving 16 bases between the germline ends. The CDR3 spans 14 residues. Germline V gene data show CDR1 as SGHKS and CDR2 as YYEKEE (reference sequence). The CDR3 loop reads CASSFLIGGTEQFF. The CDR3 DNA follows: TGTGCCAGCAGCTTTCTTATCGGGGGTACGGAGCAGTTCTTC.

This chain joins TRBV9 and TRBJ2-5, with a tentative D call TRBD2 (6 bases). Trimming removed 0 bases from V and 5 bases from J, with 8 bases in between. Germline V gives CDR1 SGDLS, CDR2 YYNGEE. The CDR3 extends over 13 amino acids. DNA for the CDR3: TGTGCCAGCAGCGTAGGTGGAGGGGAGACCCAGTACTTC. Its protein is CASSVGGGETQYF.

The rearrangement links TRBV15 to TRBJ2-3, with 7 bases fitting TRBD1. Unmatched junction bases numbered 9, after V lost 3 bases and J lost 3 bases. The CDR3 sequence is 16 residues long. Germline values: CDR1 LNHNV, CDR2 YYDKDF (reference sequence). CDR3 region: CATSSLQGWKTDTQYF. Written as DNA, the CDR3 is TGTGCCACCAGCAGCTTACAGGGGTGGAAGACAGATACGCAGTATTTT.

The chain has TRBV9 and TRBJ1-2; 10 bases align to TRBD1. CDR3 length: 15 residues. V dropped 2 bases and J dropped 2; count of bases not matched to a gene: 3. CDR1 SGDLS and CDR2 YYNGEE come from the germline V gene. CDR3 sequence (DNA): TGTGCCAGCAGCGTGGGGACAGGGGCGAACTATGGCTACACCTTC. Protein: CASSVGTGANYGYTF.

This clone was detected a few times. This chain uses TRBV28 with TRBJ1-2; 7 bases align to TRBD1. The germline gives CDR1 MDHEN, CDR2 SYDVKM. The CDR3 extends over 14 amino acids. Trimming removed 7 bases from V and 6 bases from J; junction bases left unmatched: 11. The CDR3 loop reads CASTFTGAGDGYTF. The DNA for the CDR3 is TGTGCCAGCACTTTTACAGGGGCCGGGGATGGCTACACCTTC.

The rearrangement links TRBV30 to TRBJ1-1; a weak D match, TRBD1 (5 bases). V was shortened by 3 bases and J by 6 bases, with 11 bases between the two germline ends. Germline V lookup: CDR1 GTSNPN, CDR2 SVGIG (reference sequence). The CDR3 runs 12 residues. The CDR3 is CAWRRGKAEAFF. The DNA of the CDR3 is TGTGCCTGGAGGCGGGGGAAGGCTGAAGCTTTCTTT.

V is TRBV6-1 and J is TRBJ2-7, with 9 bases fitting TRBD1. Germline CDR1 is MNHNS and CDR2 is SASEGT. V trimming: 6 bases; J trimming: 4 bases; junction bases outside the gene matches: 13. The CDR3 length is 16 residues. CDR3 in amino acids: CASRETRGTGFYEQYF. CDR3 nucleotides: TGTGCCAGCAGGGAAACCCGAGGGACAGGGTTTTACGAGCAGTACTTC.

The rearrangement links TRBV19 to TRBJ2-2; tentative D call: TRBD1 (6 bases). Germline CDR1 reads LNHDA; CDR2 reads SQIVND (reference sequence). The CDR3 has 15 amino acids. Trimming cost V 7 bases and J 5 bases, with 17 bases left between them. The chain's CDR3 is CASTDSFFSTGELFF. As DNA, the CDR3 is TGTGCCAGTACGGACAGTTTCTTTTCTACCGGGGAGCTGTTTTTT.

The chain is built from TRBV2 and TRBJ1-1, with D possibly matching TRBD1 (5 bases). The V gene's germline CDR1 is SNHLY and CDR2 FYNNEI. V dropped 4 bases and J dropped 4 bases, with 13 bases sitting between them. The CDR3 totals 14 residues. CDR3 amino acids: CASSVDSLGTEAFF. For the CDR3, the DNA is TGTGCCAGCAGTGTAGACAGCTTGGGCACTGAAGCTTTCTTT.

In this sample, this clone turned up many times. The chain links TRBV7-9 to TRBJ1-2, with a possible D match to TRBD1 (5 bases). V gave up 2 bases and J gave up 4 bases, with 14 bases separating them. The V gene's germline CDR1 is SEHNR and CDR2 FQNEAQ (reference sequence). CDR3 length equals 15 residues. The CDR3 DNA is TGTGCCAGCAGCTTAAGCGGCCAGGGAGGCTATGGCTACACCTTC. Its protein product is CASSLSGQGGYGYTF.

The chain uses TRBV28 and TRBJ2-5; D unclear. The CDR3 has 14 amino acids. V lost 6 bases and J 4 bases, leaving 15 bases between the germline ends. Germline-derived CDR1 and CDR2 are MDHEN and SYDVKM. The CDR3 loop reads CASSPFRNPETQYF. The CDR3 coding sequence is TGTGCCAGCAGCCCTTTCAGGAACCCAGAGACCCAGTACTTC.

This clone was observed once. V gene TRBV24-1 combines with J gene TRBJ2-3; 8 bases fit TRBD1. V trimming: 6 bases; J trimming: 2 bases; junction bases outside the gene matches: 6. Looked up from germline, CDR1 is KGHDR and CDR2 is SFDVKD. This CDR3 has 15 residues. The DNA for the CDR3 is TGTGCCACCAGTCACCGGGACAGGTCCACAGATACGCAGTATTTT. Amino acid sequence: CATSHRDRSTDTQYF.

The chain is built from TRBV30 and TRBJ2-7; perhaps TRBD2 as D (6 bases). CDR1 and CDR2 (germline): GTSNPN, SVGIG (reference sequence). With 4 bases removed from V and 2 bases from J, the gap between germline ends came to 9 bases. CDR3 size: 12 residues. The chain's CDR3 is CAWNGGTYEQYF. The CDR3, as DNA: TGTGCCTGGAACGGGGGTACCTACGAGCAGTACTTC.

The chain carries TRBV7-6 and TRBJ2-6; 7 bases map to TRBD2. J was trimmed by 3 bases and V by 5 bases; bases with no gene match: 7. Germline CDR1 and CDR2: SGHVS and FNYEAQ. There are 16 residues in the CDR3. The CDR3 DNA sequence: TGTGCCAGCAGCGAAGGGAGGGCAAGTGGGGCCAACGTCCTGACTTTC. This codes for CASSEGRASGANVLTF.

V is TRBV11-2 and J is TRBJ1-2; D unresolved. The CDR3 is made up of 14 amino acids. Germline V lookup: CDR1 SGHAT, CDR2 FQNNGV. V was cut by 1 base and J by 4 bases, with 10 bases left in between. CDR3 bases: TGTGCCAGCAGCTTAGCTTCCGGGGTCTATGGCTACACCTTC. Amino acid sequence: CASSLASGVYGYTF.

This rearrangement joins TRBV19 to TRBJ2-7; 10 positions agree with TRBD1. After removal of 5 bases from V and 5 bases from J, the junction contained 0 bases not matched to a gene. This CDR3 has 12 amino acids. From germline, CDR1 is LNHDA and CDR2 SQIVND (reference sequence). CDR3 region: CASSGTGDEQYF. The CDR3 DNA reads as TGTGCCAGTAGTGGGACAGGGGACGAGCAGTACTTC.

The rearrangement joins TRBV9 to TRBJ1-3, with a weak D call TRBD1 (6 bases). Germline V gene sequence: CDR1 SGDLS, CDR2 YYNGEE. V shed 3 bases and J shed 2 bases, with 9 bases lying between them. The CDR3 covers 14 residues. The DNA for the CDR3 is TGTGCCAGCAGCGGGAACAGGGCTGGAAACACCATATATTTT. This sequence encodes CASSGNRAGNTIYF.

The chain carries TRBV18 and TRBJ2-1, with a possible D match to TRBD2 (6 bases). The CDR3 spans 15 residues. Germline CDR1 KGHSH, CDR2 LQKENI. Trimming cost V 8 bases and J 3 bases, with 17 bases left between them. The CDR3 nucleotides are TGTGCCAGCCGGGGGAGTGTGAGCGACTACAATGAGCAGTTCTTC. Amino acids: CASRGSVSDYNEQFF.

V and J are TRBV4-1 and TRBJ2-7, with 8 bases matching TRBD2. CDR1 and CDR2 from the germline V gene are MGHRA and YSYEKL. V shed 2 bases, J shed 3 bases, and the junction held 6 bases outside the gene matches. The CDR3 is 15 amino acids. CDR3 coding DNA: TGCGCCAGCAGCCAAACCTCGGGACTAGTCTACGAGCAGTACTTC. Translating it yields CASSQTSGLVYEQYF.

The chain links TRBV10-3 to TRBJ2-3; D might be TRBD1 (6 bases). V lost 10 bases to trimming and J lost 4 bases, with 18 bases between them. The CDR3 runs 14 residues. CDR1 is ENHRY and CDR2 is SYGVKD in the germline V gene. The CDR3 sequence: CATSEGEGADTQYF. CDR3 nucleotide sequence: TGTGCCACCTCAGAGGGGGAAGGTGCAGATACGCAGTATTTT.

The CDR3 bases are TGTGCCAGCAGCCAAGTATCGGGAGAGGTGGGCGGTGAGCAGTTCTTC. This sequence encodes CASSQVSGEVGGEQFF. J is TRBJ2-1 and V is TRBV4-2, with a tentative D call TRBD2 (6 bases). Germline CDR1 LGHNA, CDR2 YNFKEQ. The CDR3 contains 16 residues. Trimming took off 1 base at V and 9 bases at J, with 19 bases between the two ends.

This sequence joins TRBV14 and TRBJ2-2; 7 bases line up with TRBD1. With 1 base clipped from V and 7 bases from J, the junction kept 9 bases outside the gene matches. CDR1 and CDR2 (germline): SGHDN, FVKESK. This CDR3 is built from 16 residues. CDR3 sequence (DNA): TGTGCCAGCAGCCAAGTAGGGGGCTTGTTAGTCGGGGAGCTGTTTTTT. The encoded protein is CASSQVGGLLVGELFF.

The chain uses TRBV6-5 and TRBJ2-3; TRBD2 is a possible D gene (6 bases). CDR1 is MNHEY and CDR2 is SVGAGI in the germline V gene. This CDR3 contains 15 residues. V gave up 5 bases and J gave up 1 base, with 13 bases separating them. This CDR3 reads CASSSPRGGTDTQYF. DNA of the CDR3: TGTGCCAGCAGTAGCCCTCGCGGGGGCACAGATACGCAGTATTTT.

This clone has just one count. The chain couples TRBV9 to TRBJ2-1; 8 bases map to TRBD2. V was pared by 0 bases and J by 2 bases, with 4 bases of the junction left unmatched. Germline V gene sequence: CDR1 SGDLS, CDR2 YYNGEE. The CDR3 has 16 amino acids. CDR3: CASSVEAGVTYNEQFF. Here the CDR3 DNA reads TGTGCCAGCAGCGTAGAAGCGGGAGTTACCTACAATGAGCAGTTCTTC. Filled out from reference TRBV9 and TRBJ2-1, the complete variable domain reads DSGVTQTPKHLITATGQRVTLRCSPRSGDLSVYWYQQSLDQGLQFLIQYYNGEERAKGNILERFSAQQFPDLHSELNLSSLELGDSALYFCASSVEAGVTYNEQFFGPGTRLTVL.

The chain employs TRBV18 and TRBJ2-3; no definite D call. CDR1 and CDR2 from the germline V gene are KGHSH and LQKENI. The V end lost 3 bases, the J end lost 4 bases, and 8 bases lay between the germline ends. This CDR3 comprises 13 residues. The CDR3 loop is CASSPASSDTQYF. The CDR3 DNA is TGTGCCAGCTCACCGGCAAGTTCAGATACGCAGTATTTT.

The chain carries TRBV2 and TRBJ2-6, with D possibly matching TRBD1 (5 bases). The CDR3 spans 13 residues. The V and J ends lost 8 bases and 1 base respectively, with 6 bases between them. CDR1 and CDR2 from the germline V gene are SNHLY and FYNNEI. As DNA, the CDR3 is TGTGCCAGCGCAGGGTCTGGGGCCAACGTCCTGACTTTC. Protein product: CASAGSGANVLTF.